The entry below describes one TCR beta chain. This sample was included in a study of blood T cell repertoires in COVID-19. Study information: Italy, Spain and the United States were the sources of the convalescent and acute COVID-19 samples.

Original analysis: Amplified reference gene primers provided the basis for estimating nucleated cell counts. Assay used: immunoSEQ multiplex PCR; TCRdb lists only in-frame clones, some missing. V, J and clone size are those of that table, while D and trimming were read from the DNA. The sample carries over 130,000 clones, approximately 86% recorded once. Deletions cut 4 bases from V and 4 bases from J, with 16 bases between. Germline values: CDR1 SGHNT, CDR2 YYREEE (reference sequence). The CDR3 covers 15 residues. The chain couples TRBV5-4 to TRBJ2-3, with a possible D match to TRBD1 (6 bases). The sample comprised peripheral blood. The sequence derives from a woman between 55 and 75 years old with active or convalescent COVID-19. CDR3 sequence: CASSPKSTGSDTQYF. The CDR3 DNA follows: TGTGCCAGCAGCCCTAAGTCGACAGGCTCAGATACGCAGTATTTT.